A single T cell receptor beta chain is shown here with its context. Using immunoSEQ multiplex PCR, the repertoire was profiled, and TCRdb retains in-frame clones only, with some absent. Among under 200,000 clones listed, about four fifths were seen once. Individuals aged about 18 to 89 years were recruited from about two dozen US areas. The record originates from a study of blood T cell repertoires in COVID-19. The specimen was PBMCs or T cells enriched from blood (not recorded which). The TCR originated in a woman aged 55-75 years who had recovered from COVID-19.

CDR3 coding DNA: TGTGCCAGCAGCTTAGGAAGCGGGGGGGTCTCCTACAATGAGCAGTTCTTC. Translated, it gives CASSLGSGGVSYNEQFF. The rearrangement uses TRBV7-2 and TRBJ2-1; the match to TRBD2 covers 10 bases. The CDR3 totals 17 residues. Trimming took 1 base from V and 0 from J; bases not matched to a gene: 3. Germline lookup yields CDR1 SGHTA and CDR2 FQGNSA.